Listed here are 27 T cell receptor beta chains from one sample, sequenced in a study of T cells after yellow fever vaccination. A single record per CDR3 protein comes from TCRdb applying MiXCR to the 5' RACE reads. This sample has about 32,000 distinct CDR3 sequences, with more than 6.5% found just once. Here the sequenced sample was PBMCs, either bulk or a sorted T-cell subset (CD4+, CD8+, memory, or dextramer-sorted; not recorded which), taken on the day of the first yellow fever vaccination. These receptors originate from a man aged 18 to 29 who received the YFV17D yellow fever vaccine.

This clonotype was counted many times. The J gene is TRBJ2-1, the V gene TRBV10-3; 8 bases match TRBD2. With 0 bases clipped from V and 2 bases from J, the junction kept 3 bases outside the gene matches. The CDR3 loop spans 16 amino acids. The germline V gene has CDR1 ENHRY and CDR2 SYGVKD. CDR3 amino acids: CAISESSGGTYNEQFF. In DNA, the CDR3 is TGTGCCATCAGTGAGTCGAGCGGGGGCACCTACAATGAGCAGTTCTTC.

The V and J genes are TRBV7-2 and TRBJ2-5; 8 nucleotides agree with TRBD1. The V gene end was trimmed by 5 bases and the J gene end by 3 bases; junction bases not matched to a gene: 5. Germline V gives CDR1 SGHTA, CDR2 FQGNSA. The CDR3 covers 14 residues. The CDR3 region has the DNA TGTGCCAGCAGCGTGGACAGGGTGGAAGAGACCCAGTACTTC. Protein: CASSVDRVEETQYF.

This clonotype was observed at least ten times. This chain connects TRBV7-8 to TRBJ2-1; D gene ambiguous. The CDR3 length is 14 residues. Germline-derived CDR1 and CDR2 are SGHVS and FQNEAQ. The V end lost 0 bases, the J end lost 0 bases, and 3 bases lay between the germline ends. Written as DNA, the CDR3 is TGTGCCAGCAGCTTAGCAGGCTCCTACAATGAGCAGTTCTTC. Protein: CASSLAGSYNEQFF.

This clonotype was detected ten times or more. The V gene is TRBV18, the J gene TRBJ2-5; unclear D gene. Germline CDR1 and CDR2: KGHSH and LQKENI. The CDR3 covers 13 residues. The V gene lost 3 bases and the J gene lost 5 bases, with 10 bases spanning the gap. CDR3 DNA: TGTGCCAGCTCACCGCCCAGCCGGGAGACCCAGTACTTC. This codes for CASSPPSRETQYF.

The sample holds many counts of this clonotype. The chain links TRBV20-1 to TRBJ2-7; D gene uncertain. CDR1 DFQATT and CDR2 SNEGSKA come from the germline V gene (reference sequence). V lost 1 base and J 5 bases, leaving 9 bases between the germline ends. The CDR3 has 12 residues. CDR3 amino acids: CSARGTIDEQYV. In DNA, the CDR3 is TGCAGTGCTAGAGGGACGATCGACGAGCAGTACGTC.

In its sample, this clonotype was seen many times. The chain is built from TRBV20-1 and TRBJ1-1; 8 nucleotides match TRBD1. Germline V lookup: CDR1 DFQATT, CDR2 SNEGSKA (reference sequence). The CDR3 length is 13 residues. The trim removed 4 bases at V and 5 bases at J, leaving 6 bases unmatched. CDR3 nucleotide sequence: TGCAGTGCTACCCAGGGGGCAGAAACTGAAGCTTTCTTT. It translates to CSATQGAETEAFF.

This clonotype was seen a handful of times. The chain carries TRBV12-3 or TRBV12-4 and TRBJ1-2; TRBD1 is a possible D gene (5 bases). This CDR3 is 13 amino acids long. Trimming cost V 6 bases and J 3 bases, with 11 bases left between them. The CDR3 DNA sequence: TGTGCCAGCAGCCGGGACGGCTACTATGGCTACACCTTC. Protein sequence: CASSRDGYYGYTF.

In this sample, this clonotype turned up many times. The rearrangement links TRBV7-8 to TRBJ2-3; 7 positions match TRBD1. The CDR3 runs 12 residues. CDR1 and CDR2 (germline): SGHVS, FQNEAQ. J was trimmed by 6 bases and V by 5 bases; bases with no gene match: 2. The CDR3 loop is CASSLTGDTQYF. The CDR3 DNA reads TGTGCCAGCAGCCTGACAGGGGATACGCAGTATTTT.

This clonotype was recorded many times. The V gene is TRBV12-3 or TRBV12-4, the J gene TRBJ2-1; 11 bases map to TRBD2. The CDR3 runs to 15 residues. V lost 2 bases, J lost 6 bases, and 3 bases stayed unmatched. CDR3 nucleotide sequence: TGTGCCAGCAGTTTAATAGCGGGGGGGCGCAATGAGCAGTTCTTC. Translated: CASSLIAGGRNEQFF.

This clonotype has a count of ten or more. This sequence joins TRBV12-3 or TRBV12-4 and TRBJ1-1; D remains unclear. The CDR3 loop spans 13 amino acids. V lost 5 bases, J lost 5 bases, and 12 bases lay in between. Written as DNA, the CDR3 is TGTGCCAGCAGTCCCAATCGGCATACTGAAGCTTTCTTT. The encoded protein is CASSPNRHTEAFF.

In this sample, this clonotype turned up many times. This rearrangement joins TRBV2 to TRBJ2-1; D might be TRBD2 (6 bases). Germline CDR1 is SNHLY and CDR2 is FYNNEI. This CDR3 has 14 amino acids. Deletions cut 7 bases from V and 8 bases from J, with 18 bases between. The CDR3 region is CASTGGVVLDEQFF. The CDR3 DNA reads TGTGCCAGCACTGGAGGGGTGGTACTCGATGAGCAGTTCTTC. Filled out from reference TRBV2 and TRBJ2-1, the complete variable domain reads EPEVTQTPSHQVTQMGQEVILRCVPISNHLYFYWYRQILGQKVEFLVSFYNNEISEKSEIFDDQFSVERPDGSNFTLKIRSTKLEDSAMYFCASTGGVVLDEQFFGPGTRLTVL.

The V call is TRBV7-2, the J call TRBJ2-1; a possible D gene is TRBD2 (5 bases). V shed 4 bases and J shed 9 bases, with 16 bases lying between them. The CDR3 consists of 14 residues. Looked up from germline, CDR1 is SGHTA and CDR2 is FQGNSA. CDR3 region: CASSSRTGYGEQFF. Here the CDR3 DNA reads TGTGCCAGCAGCTCCCGGACGGGGTATGGTGAGCAGTTCTTC.

This clonotype was picked up a small number of times. The chain uses TRBV12-3 or TRBV12-4 and TRBJ1-1; the D is unclear. There are 11 residues in the CDR3. V was shortened by 7 bases and J by 3 bases, with 6 bases between the two germline ends. The CDR3 DNA reads TGTGCCAGCACCGTATACACTGAAGCTTTCTTT. It codes for CASTVYTEAFF.

This clonotype showed up many times. The chain employs TRBV6-5 and TRBJ1-2; weak D call: TRBD1 (5 bases). CDR1 and CDR2 (germline): MNHEY, SVGAGI. CDR3 size: 15 residues. V dropped 0 bases and J dropped 8 bases, with 16 bases sitting between them. The CDR3 DNA follows: TGTGCCAGCAGTTACTCGTTGAGGGGTTGGGACGGCTACACCTTC. Its protein product is CASSYSLRGWDGYTF.

This clonotype was seen repeatedly, ten times or more. The J gene is TRBJ2-1, the V gene TRBV19, with TRBD2 identical over 11 bases. CDR3 size: 18 residues. Per germline, CDR1 LNHDA and CDR2 SQIVND (reference sequence). V lost 5 bases and J lost 0; bases outside the gene matches: 9. The CDR3 spells CASSPRLAGTSSYNEQFF. Here the CDR3 DNA reads TGTGCCAGTAGTCCCCGACTAGCGGGGACAAGCTCCTACAATGAGCAGTTCTTC. Based on the CDR3 plus reference TRBV19 and TRBJ2-1, the full variable domain is DGGITQSPKYLFRKEGQNVTLSCEQNLNHDAMYWYRQDPGQGLRLIYYSQIVNDFQKGDIAEGYSVSREKKESFPLTVTSAQKNPTAFYLCASSPRLAGTSSYNEQFFGPGTRLTVL.

This sequence joins TRBV4-1 and TRBJ1-5; D call uncertain. CDR1 is MGHRA and CDR2 is YSYEKL in the germline V gene. The CDR3 extends over 15 amino acids. Trimming took off 3 bases at V and 0 bases at J, with 9 bases between the two ends. CDR3 region: CASSQRHVSNQPQHF. The DNA of the CDR3 is TGCGCCAGCAGCCAGAGACACGTTAGCAATCAGCCCCAGCATTTT.

This clonotype was observed at least ten times. V usage is TRBV7-8 and J usage is TRBJ1-1; weak D call: TRBD1 (5 bases). Germline V lookup: CDR1 SGHVS, CDR2 FQNEAQ. Trimming took 2 bases from V and 2 from J, leaving 12 bases between them. This CDR3 contains 15 residues. In DNA, the CDR3 is TGTGCCAGCAGCTTACTTGGGGACCCTAACACTGAAGCTTTCTTT. This sequence encodes CASSLLGDPNTEAFF.

In this sample, this clonotype turned up many times. J is TRBJ2-1 and V is TRBV5-1; D unclear. The V end was cut by 5 bases, the J end by 0 bases, with 12 bases between. The CDR3 covers 15 residues. Germline CDR1 is SGHRS and CDR2 is YFSETQ. The CDR3 DNA reads as TGCGCCAGCAGAGGTGCCTCCGGCTCCTACAATGAGCAGTTCTTC. Protein product: CASRGASGSYNEQFF.

This clonotype occurred many times. This chain uses TRBV7-8 with TRBJ2-5; possibly TRBD1 for D (6 bases). CDR1 is SGHVS, CDR2 FQNEAQ, per germline. With 2 bases removed from V and 4 bases from J, the gap between germline ends came to 14 bases. The CDR3 length is 15 residues. The CDR3 DNA reads TGTGCCAGCAGCTTATGGGACACCCCGGGAGAGACCCAGTACTTC. This translates into CASSLWDTPGETQYF.

The sample holds a few counts of this clonotype. The chain carries TRBV7-2 and TRBJ2-5; no reliable D call. V lost 6 bases and J lost 2, with 13 bases in between. CDR3 length: 14 residues. The germline CDR1 and CDR2 sequences are SGHTA and FQGNSA. The CDR3 bases are TGTGCCAGCAGACGCCCCGGCCTGCAAGAGACCCAGTACTTC. Translation: CASRRPGLQETQYF. Full variable domain (rest looked up from reference TRBV7-2 and TRBJ2-5): GAGVSQSPSNKVTEKGKDVELRCDPISGHTALYWYRQSLGQGLEFLIYFQGNSAPDKSGLPSDRFSAERTGGSVSTLTIQRTQQEDSAVYLCASRRPGLQETQYFGPGTRLLVL.

Ten or more counts support this clonotype. V and J are TRBV2 and TRBJ2-1; 8 nucleotides align to TRBD2. V shed 10 bases and J 4 bases; nucleotides not matched to a gene: 9. CDR1 and CDR2 (germline): SNHLY, FYNNEI. The CDR3 covers 14 residues. The CDR3 DNA is TGTGCCACTAGCTCGCGGGGGGCATACAATGAGCAGTTCTTC. Its translation: CATSSRGAYNEQFF. Using reference TRBV2 and TRBJ2-1 for the parts outside the CDR3, the full variable domain is EPEVTQTPSHQVTQMGQEVILRCVPISNHLYFYWYRQILGQKVEFLVSFYNNEISEKSEIFDDQFSVERPDGSNFTLKIRSTKLEDSAMYFCATSSRGAYNEQFFGPGTRLTVL.

This clonotype was counted at least ten times. J is TRBJ2-1 and V is TRBV6-2 or TRBV6-3; D gene ambiguous. CDR1 and CDR2 from the germline V gene are MNHEY and SVGEGT. This CDR3 region has 14 residues. V was shortened by 3 bases and J by 0 bases, with 6 bases between the two germline ends. Written as DNA, the CDR3 is TGTGCCAGCAGTTATCCTAGCTCCTACAATGAGCAGTTCTTC. Amino acids: CASSYPSSYNEQFF.

This clonotype has ten or more counts. The chain couples TRBV3-1 to TRBJ2-5, with D perhaps TRBD1 (5 bases). The V end lost 1 base, the J end lost 2 bases, and 14 bases lay between the germline ends. The CDR3 is 16 amino acids. CDR1 LGHDT and CDR2 YNNKEL come from the germline V gene (reference sequence). For the CDR3, the DNA is TGTGCCAGCAGCCAAGGTTTCCAGGGTGGTCAAGAGACCCAGTACTTC. It is translated as CASSQGFQGGQETQYF.

The chain is built from TRBV27 and TRBJ2-5; 16 bases are a match to TRBD2. CDR3 size: 17 residues. Germline assignment: CDR1 MNHEY and CDR2 SMNVEV (reference sequence). Trimming cost V 5 bases and J 6 bases; bases outside gene matches: 9. The CDR3 DNA sequence: TGTGCCAGCAGTCCGGGACTAGCGGGGGGGCATCGTAAGACCCAGTACTTC. Residues: CASSPGLAGGHRKTQYF.

Only a few counts were recorded for this clonotype. This sequence joins TRBV7-6 and TRBJ2-3; D gene uncertain. Trimming pared 1 base from V and 5 bases from J, leaving 7 bases between. The CDR3 extends over 13 amino acids. CDR1 SGHVS and CDR2 FNYEAQ come from the germline V gene. DNA of the CDR3: TGTGCCAGCAGCTTAGGCCGTCTAGATACGCAGTATTTT. As protein: CASSLGRLDTQYF.

This clonotype was recorded a few times. V and J are TRBV20-1 and TRBJ1-2, with D possibly matching TRBD1 (5 bases). Germline CDR1 reads DFQATT; CDR2 reads SNEGSKA (reference sequence). Trimming took off 3 bases at V and 8 bases at J, with 19 bases between the two ends. The CDR3 loop spans 14 amino acids. CDR3 region: CSASPLGGEGGYTF. CDR3 sequence (DNA): TGCAGTGCTAGCCCCCTAGGTGGAGAGGGGGGCTACACCTTC.

This clonotype was seen ten or more times. The gene calls are TRBV28 and TRBJ1-3; D unresolved. Trimming removed 5 bases at V and 1 base at J, with 12 bases between. Germline V CDR1 and CDR2: MDHEN, SYDVKM. The CDR3 has 15 amino acids. The CDR3, as DNA: TGTGCCAGCAGTCCTCGCTTTCGATCTGGAAACACCATATATTTT. As protein: CASSPRFRSGNTIYF.